This TCR beta chain was identified during a study of beta chain features in type 1 diabetes. Whole-study findings and limits: There was a moderate but significant shortening of TCRB CDR3s in all four CD4+ subsets of Type 1 diabetes patients.

Trimming pared 5 bases from V and 1 base from J, leaving 14 bases between. The CDR3 extends over 15 amino acids. The V gene's germline CDR1 is MGHDK and CDR2 SYGVNS. Markers CD45RO/CCR7/CD25/CD127/CD95/CD27 served to sort CD4+ naive, central memory, regulatory and stem cell-like memory cells. This clone was counted a few times. Antigen unknown. Expressed TCRB transcripts got sequenced, as all isolated RNA was reverse transcribed. Generated by immunoSEQ multiplex PCR, the TCRdb table keeps only in-frame clones and is missing some. The sample contains hundreds of thousands of clones, about 14% of which appear only once.

The receptor was isolated from a young man with type 1 diabetes. The sample consisted of naive CD4+ T cells from blood. This chain uses TRBV25-1 with TRBJ2-5; D is perhaps TRBD1 (5 bases). DNA for the CDR3: TGTGCCAGCAGTTCCAAGACAGACTTCCAAGAGACCCAGTACTTC. Its translation is CASSSKTDFQETQYF.